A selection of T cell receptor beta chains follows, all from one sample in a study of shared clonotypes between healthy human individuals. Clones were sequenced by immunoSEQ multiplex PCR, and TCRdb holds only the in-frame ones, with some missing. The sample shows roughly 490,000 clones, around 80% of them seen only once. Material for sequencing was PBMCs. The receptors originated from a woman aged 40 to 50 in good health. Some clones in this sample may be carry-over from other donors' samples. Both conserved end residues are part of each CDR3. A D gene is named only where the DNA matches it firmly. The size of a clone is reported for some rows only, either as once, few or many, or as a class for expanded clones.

CDR3: CASSLLAGGTYEQYF; DNA: TGTGCCAGCAGTTTATTAGCGGGAGGGACCTACGAGCAGTACTTC; size: few; D: TRBD2; J: TRBJ2-7; length: 15; V: TRBV27
CDR3: CASSLGPGDIYEQYF; DNA: TGCGCCAGCAGCTTGGGCCCAGGGGACATCTACGAGCAGTACTTC; size: .; D: .; J: TRBJ2-7; length: 15; V: TRBV5-1
CDR3: CASTREVTEETQYF; DNA: TGTGCCAGTACCCGAGAAGTCACAGAAGAGACCCAGTACTTC; size: .; D: .; J: TRBJ2-5; length: 14; V: TRBV19
CDR3: CASSSRMAKEYEQYF; DNA: TGTGCCAGCAGCTCAAGAATGGCAAAGGAATACGAGCAGTACTTC; size: once; D: .; J: TRBJ2-7; length: 15; V: TRBV11-2
CDR3: CASSRTGQVVSYEQYF; DNA: TGTGCCAGCAGCAGAACAGGGCAAGTTGTGTCCTACGAGCAGTACTTC; size: .; D: .; J: TRBJ2-7; length: 16; V: TRBV5-5
CDR3: CASSSLGLAGVDEQFF; DNA: TGTGCCAGCAGCTCGCTAGGACTAGCGGGAGTCGATGAGCAGTTCTTC; size: .; D: TRBD2; J: TRBJ2-1; length: 16; V: TRBV7-9
CDR3: CASSFQGNTEAFF; DNA: TGTGCCAGTAGTTTTCAGGGTAACACTGAAGCTTTCTTT; size: .; D: .; J: TRBJ1-1; length: 13; V: TRBV19
CDR3: CASSQGQPNEKLFF; DNA: TGTGCCAGCAGCCAGGGACAGCCCAATGAAAAACTGTTTTTT; size: .; D: TRBD1; J: TRBJ1-4; length: 14; V: TRBV28
CDR3: CASSQVAGGIGELFF; DNA: TGCGCCAGCAGCCAAGTCGCAGGGGGTATCGGGGAGCTGTTTTTT; size: .; D: TRBD1; J: TRBJ2-2; length: 15; V: TRBV4-3
CDR3: CASSRADAGDGNEQFF; DNA: TGTGCCAGCAGCAGAGCGGATGCGGGAGACGGCAATGAGCAGTTCTTC; size: .; D: .; J: TRBJ2-1; length: 16; V: TRBV21-1
CDR3: CASSLNGLAGAETQYF; DNA: TGTGCCAGCAGCTTAAATGGACTAGCGGGAGCCGAGACCCAGTACTTC; size: .; D: TRBD2; J: TRBJ2-5; length: 16; V: TRBV7-3
CDR3: CASSQVTGGSNTEAFF; DNA: TGTGCCAGCAGCCAAGTAACAGGGGGTTCGAACACTGAAGCTTTCTTT; size: .; D: TRBD1; J: TRBJ1-1; length: 16; V: TRBV4-2